This TCR beta chain was captured by sequencing in a study of siplizumab effects on memory and regulatory T cells. Study-wide findings and caveats: Roughly 75-97% of dividing CD4+ or CD8+ clones were without an attributable naive or memory phenotype.

The assay was immunoSEQ multiplex PCR, and TCRdb's table has in-frame clones only and misses some. This repertoire shows about 13,000 clones, almost 40% found once; its top ten account for around 10%. Cells that made up the mixed lymphocyte reaction were cocultured at 37°C for 6 to 7 days. A 1:1 mix was made of stimulator PBMCs labelled with Violet Dye and responder PBMCs labelled with CFSE. Worth noting for this clone: Its specificity is not known.

Germline V lookup: CDR1 MNHEY, CDR2 SMNVEV (reference sequence). This CDR3 spans 13 amino acids. V lost 2 bases, J lost 0 bases, and 2 bases lay in between. This chain connects TRBV27 to TRBJ1-5; D is unresolved. Sequencing was done on a sample of CFSE-low (dividing) CD8+ T cells sorted from an allogeneic mixed lymphocyte reaction. The sequence derives from a human donor in good health; the cells came from an allogeneic mixed lymphocyte reaction. The DNA for the CDR3 is TGTGCCAGCAGTTTAGTTAGCAATCAGCCCCAGCATTTT. Translating gives CASSLVSNQPQHF.